These T cell receptor beta chains were read from a single sample in a study of shared clonotypes between healthy human individuals. Profiled with immunoSEQ multiplex PCR; TCRdb holds only in-frame clones, not every one. The table includes about 2,200,000 clones, approximately 94% detected once. Sequenced material: naive CD8+ T cells from PBMCs. Receptor source: a man aged 18 to 29 in good health. Some clones in this sample may be carry-over from other donors' samples. CDR3s include the opening cysteine and the closing phenylalanine or tryptophan. A D gene is named only where the DNA matches it firmly. Not all rows give a size; the values are once, few, many and, for expanded clones, a class.

cdr3_length j_call d_call clone_size v_call cdr3_nt cdr3_aa
16 TRBJ1-1 NA NA TRBV21-1 NA CASSKVGEGANTEAFF
20 TRBJ1-4 TRBD1 NA TRBV13 TGTGCCAGCAGCCTATTCTTACCGGGACAGGGTCTTGTGGCTAATGAAAAACTGTTTTTT CASSLFLPGQGLVANEKLFF
16 TRBJ2-7 TRBD2 few TRBV27 TGTGCCAGCAGTCCCGGGACTAGCGGGAGTCGATACGAGCAGTACTTC CASSPGTSGSRYEQYF
15 TRBJ2-1 NA NA TRBV18 TGTGCCAGCTCACCAAGGACGAGGGCCTACAATGAGCAGTTCTTC CASSPRTRAYNEQFF
14 TRBJ2-3 NA NA TRBV28 TGTGCCAGCTCTCGTCCTATTCTCACAGATACGCAGTATTTT CASSRPILTDTQYF
13 TRBJ1-1 NA NA TRBV5-1 TGCGCCAGCAGGTTGCAGACGAACACTGAAGCTTTCTTT CASRLQTNTEAFF
13 TRBJ1-2 TRBD1 NA TRBV27 TGTGCCAGCAGCTTGGACAGGAGTTATGGCTACACCTTC CASSLDRSYGYTF
14 TRBJ2-7 NA NA TRBV7-9 TGTGCCAGCAGCTTAGCCACAGGGCGCCACGAGCAGTACTTC CASSLATGRHEQYF
13 TRBJ2-3 TRBD2 NA TRBV4-2 TGTGCCAGCAGCCAAGATCGACTAGCACGGCAGTATTTT CASSQDRLARQYF
14 TRBJ2-7 TRBD1 NA TRBV7-9 TGTGCCAGCAGCGCCACCGGGACAGTCTACGAGCAGTACTTC CASSATGTVYEQYF
13 TRBJ2-1 NA NA TRBV27 TGTGCCAGCAGTTTAGGTAACTACAATGAGCAGTTCTTC CASSLGNYNEQFF
15 TRBJ1-5 TRBD1 NA TRBV19 TGTGCCAGTAGTATGGGCCAGGGGGGCAATCAGCCCCAGCATTTT CASSMGQGGNQPQHF
15 TRBJ2-7 NA NA TRBV2 TGTGCCAGCAGTGGGAGGGACAGTAGCCTCTACGAGCAGTACTTC CASSGRDSSLYEQYF
15 TRBJ1-4 NA NA TRBV5-5 TGTGCCAGCAGCTTGGATACCACGCTCGGTGAAAAACTGTTTTTT CASSLDTTLGEKLFF
18 TRBJ2-1 TRBD1 NA TRBV18 TGTGCCAGCTCCCGGCGCCCCCTAGCTGGGGACAGAGATAATGAGCAGTTCTTC CASSRRPLAGDRDNEQFF
17 TRBJ2-2 NA NA TRBV27 TGTGCCAGCAGTTTATATTCGACCAGGGGGAACACCGGGGAGCTGTTTTTT CASSLYSTRGNTGELFF
15 TRBJ2-3 NA NA TRBV9 TGTGCCAGCAGCTCCCATAATGTAATCACAGATACGCAGTATTTT CASSSHNVITDTQYF
15 TRBJ2-7 TRBD2 NA TRBV4-1 TGCGCCAGCAGCCCCGGACTAGCGGGGCTCTACGAGCAGTACTTC CASSPGLAGLYEQYF
13 TRBJ2-7 NA NA TRBV10-2 TGCGCCAGCAGTGAGTCACTAGGTTACGAGCAGTACTTC CASSESLGYEQYF
14 TRBJ1-2 NA NA TRBV28 TGTGCCAGCAGTTTATACAGGGAACACTATGGCTACACCTTC CASSLYREHYGYTF
16 TRBJ2-7 NA NA TRBV7-9 TGTGCCAGCAGCTTAGAACCCGGGGGCGATTCCTACGAGCAGTACTTC CASSLEPGGDSYEQYF
15 TRBJ2-1 NA NA TRBV12-5 TGTGCTAGTGGTCTGGGACCCTCTTTAAGGAATGAGCAGTTCTTC CASGLGPSLRNEQFF
14 TRBJ2-7 NA NA TRBV6-5 TGTGCCAGCAGCCTCGACATTGCTACCTACGAGCAGTACTTC CASSLDIATYEQYF
16 TRBJ2-1 TRBD2 NA TRBV28 TGTGCCAGCAGTTTCTCCGCGGGAGTGGTCTACAATGAGCAGTTCTTC CASSFSAGVVYNEQFF
17 TRBJ2-5 TRBD1 NA TRBV4-1 TGCGCCAGCAGCCAAGATTACCCCTCGGGACAGGGGCCTCGAAAACACTTC CASSQDYPSGQGPRKHF
15 TRBJ1-1 NA NA TRBV27 TGTGCCAGCAGTCCGAGGGGACTTGGAGGCACTGAAGCTTTCTTT CASSPRGLGGTEAFF
12 TRBJ2-7 NA once TRBV11-2 TGTGCCAGCAGTTTCAGTGGGTACGAGCAGTACTTC CASSFSGYEQYF
14 TRBJ2-7 TRBD1 NA TRBV6-6 TGTGCCAGCAGTTACTCGGGGGACAGTCTAGAGCAGTACTTC CASSYSGDSLEQYF
15 TRBJ1-1 NA once TRBV19 TGTGCCAGTAGTATAGACCCAGGGACGTACACTGAAGCTTTCTTT CASSIDPGTYTEAFF
16 TRBJ2-1 NA NA TRBV6-6 TGTGCCAGCAGTTACTTCTCCGGACGCCCCCCGGATGAGCAGTTCTTC CASSYFSGRPPDEQFF
16 TRBJ2-3 TRBD2 NA TRBV19 TGTGCCAGTAGTACCGGACTAGCGGGACGCACAGATACGCAGTATTTT CASSTGLAGRTDTQYF
17 TRBJ2-2 TRBD2 NA TRBV7-3 TGTGCCAGCAGCCCTCGACTAGCGGGAGTGAACACCGGGGAGCTGTTTTTT CASSPRLAGVNTGELFF
12 TRBJ2-5 NA NA TRBV5-8 TGTGCCAGCAGCGGACCGGGGACCCCTCAGTACTTC CASSGPGTPQYF
15 TRBJ1-2 TRBD1 many TRBV7-8 TGTGCCAGCAGCGGCTTCAACAGGGGCGCTTATGGCTACACCTTC CASSGFNRGAYGYTF
17 TRBJ1-1 TRBD1 NA TRBV5-1 TGCGCCAGCAGCTTGTCGAAAAGGCAGGGGGCAAGAACTGAAGCTTTCTTT CASSLSKRQGARTEAFF
17 TRBJ2-5 TRBD2 NA TRBV27 TGTGCCAGCAGTTCTGACCCACTAGCGGAAGACCAAGAGACCCAGTACTTC CASSSDPLAEDQETQYF
13 TRBJ2-2 NA NA TRBV2 TGTGCCAGCAGTGAATGGGGGGCAAGGGAGCTGTTTTTT CASSEWGARELFF
16 TRBJ2-5 NA once TRBV5-1 TGCGCCAGCAGCTTGGCGGTCCTGCTGGACCAAGAGACCCAGTACTTC CASSLAVLLDQETQYF
14 TRBJ2-5 NA NA TRBV28 TGTGCCAGCAACGTTCGGGGGATCCAAGAGACCCAGTACTTC CASNVRGIQETQYF
17 TRBJ2-2 TRBD1 NA TRBV30 TGTGCCTGGAGTCCCCCCCCGACAGGGGGCTTTGCCGGGGAGCTGTTTTTT CAWSPPPTGGFAGELFF
15 TRBJ2-7 NA NA TRBV7-2 TGTGCCAGCAGCTTAGTTGGCAGGGGAACCTACGAGCAGTACTTC CASSLVGRGTYEQYF
12 TRBJ2-7 NA NA TRBV29-1 TGCAGCGTCTTGGACAGCGGCTACGAGCAGTACTTC CSVLDSGYEQYF
14 TRBJ2-7 NA once TRBV28 TGTGCCAGCAGTTTAGGCCTCGGCTCCTACGAGCAGTACTTC CASSLGLGSYEQYF
13 TRBJ2-7 NA NA TRBV16 TGTGCCAGCAGCCTCGGGTCAGTCTACGAGCAGTACTTC CASSLGSVYEQYF
13 TRBJ1-1 NA few TRBV19 TGTGCCAGTAGTATTGGTGCGAACACTGAAGCTTTCTTT CASSIGANTEAFF
14 TRBJ1-2 NA once TRBV9 TGTGCCAGCAGCACACGGGAAACAGAGAATGGCTACACCTTC CASSTRETENGYTF
14 TRBJ1-5 NA NA TRBV4-1 TGCGCCAGCAGCCAAGATCGGGGGTGGCAGCCCCAGCATTTT CASSQDRGWQPQHF
16 TRBJ2-7 TRBD1 NA TRBV27 TGTGCCAGCAGTTTAATCTCCGGGACAGGGAGCGACGAGCAGTACTTC CASSLISGTGSDEQYF